This TCR beta chain derives from a study of breast tumors, draining lymph nodes, adjacent tissues. General observations from the study: That most tumor T cells come from lymph nodes remained unproven. Findings are consistent with lymph node origin and intratumoral expansion of most tumor T cells. Tumor repertoires ranked between lymph nodes and nontumor tissue in diversity, with V and J gene preferences.

Samples came from axillary lymph nodes draining the breast cancer. Ten or more counts support this clonotype. Its antigen is undetermined. The CDR3 has 13 residues. The germline V gene has CDR1 LGHDT and CDR2 YNNKEL (reference sequence). Trimming shortened V by 5 bases and J by 6 bases, and 14 bases separated the two germline ends. TCRdb analysed the multiplex PCR reads with MiXCR anew, one entry per CDR3 protein. The sample lists about 100,000 distinct CDR3 sequences, approximately 21% occurring once. This TCR was sampled from a female donor with breast cancer. Some clones in this sample may be carry-over from other donors' samples. Material: axillary lymph node tissue. This chain joins TRBV3-1 and TRBJ2-7; maybe TRBD2 (5 bases). This chain's CDR3 is CASSYKVRGEQYF. The CDR3 coding sequence is TGTGCCAGCAGCTACAAGGTTCGGGGCGAGCAGTACTTC.